This is a list of T cell receptor beta chains from one sample in a study of blood T cell repertoires in COVID-19. Profiled with immunoSEQ multiplex PCR; TCRdb holds only in-frame clones, not every one. The sample consists of roughly 250,000 clones, over 80% of them appearing once. The sequencing sample was made of peripheral blood. The receptors originated from a woman aged 40 to 50 with acute or convalescent COVID-19. CDR3s include the opening cysteine and the closing phenylalanine or tryptophan. The D gene is left open where the match is weak.

D gene,V gene,J gene,CDR3 length,CDR3 protein
.,TRBV18,TRBJ1-6,15,CASSPGEGYNSPLHF
.,TRBV2,TRBJ2-1,16,CASRKGVFGTYNEQFF
TRBD1,TRBV4-2,TRBJ2-2,17,CASSQESRGRFHGELFF
TRBD1,TRBV6-1,TRBJ2-1,13,CASSEEQGAEQFF
.,TRBV2,TRBJ1-1,14,CASIATGFNTEAFF
TRBD1,TRBV5-1,TRBJ2-5,15,CASSLGTGPQETQYF
TRBD1,TRBV6-5,TRBJ1-1,16,CASSYGDRGLNTEAFF
.,TRBV10-3,TRBJ1-2,16,CAISEPMVTGTYGYTF
TRBD1,TRBV9,TRBJ1-1,16,CASSVAGRWGQETAFF
.,TRBV7-9,TRBJ2-3,14,CASSSYRETDTQYF
TRBD2,TRBV7-6,TRBJ2-1,16,CASSLAGGLAYNEQFF
.,TRBV27,TRBJ2-3,15,CASSPRQTSTDTQYF
TRBD2,TRBV5-4,TRBJ2-3,16,CAAGTSGGPRTDTQYF
TRBD1,TRBV11-2,TRBJ1-1,13,CASSLDSGQRAFF
TRBD1,TRBV10-3,TRBJ1-2,13,CAISEGQDYGYTF
.,TRBV30,TRBJ2-4,11,CAWAGNNIQYF
.,TRBV7-2,TRBJ2-6,15,CASSLNTLTANVLTF
TRBD1,TRBV3-1/TRBV3-2,TRBJ1-2,15,CASSQGQTGGYGYTF
TRBD1,TRBV7-8,TRBJ1-4,17,CASSSLRGRTANEKLFF
.,TRBV11-2,TRBJ2-5,15,CASSFDGVAGETQYF
TRBD1,TRBV7-9,TRBJ2-2,12,CASRTGGGELFF
TRBD1,TRBV7-9,TRBJ1-5,17,CASSLVKGAWGNQPQHF
.,TRBV25-1,TRBJ1-1,15,CASSAAGRSNTEAFF
TRBD2,TRBV7-3,TRBJ2-3,18,CASSNLSLAGESTDTQYF
.,TRBV28,TRBJ1-2,14,CASRITRVTYGYTF
.,TRBV18,TRBJ1-1,13,CASSISGGTEAFF
TRBD2,TRBV19,TRBJ2-1,17,CASSIGGLAGDSQGQFF
TRBD1,TRBV27,TRBJ2-3,15,CASSPRDRAPDTQYF
.,TRBV13,TRBJ1-5,13,CASSGGGSQPQHF
.,TRBV5-4,TRBJ1-1,13,CASRNPGVTEAFF
TRBD2,TRBV11-2,TRBJ2-1,17,CASSFPRLAGERNEQFF
TRBD1,TRBV3-1/TRBV3-2,TRBJ1-2,16,CASSQGNRGPGDGYTF
.,TRBV7-6,TRBJ2-5,11,CASSIGETQYF
.,TRBV6-6,TRBJ1-2,15,CASSYSAGRNYGYTF
TRBD1,TRBV5-1,TRBJ2-5,14,CASSLMTGRETQYF
TRBD1,TRBV27,TRBJ1-2,15,CASSSPDRGYYGYTF
.,TRBV12-3/TRBV12-4,TRBJ1-2,13,CASSLGGNYGYTF
.,TRBV7-6,TRBJ1-2,15,CASSLDPGANYGYTF
.,TRBV28,TRBJ2-3,15,CASMVFTGLTDTQYF
TRBD2,TRBV5-1,TRBJ2-5,15,CATGGLGSRQETQYF
TRBD2,TRBV5-1,TRBJ2-1,16,CASSFGRGTSYNEQFF
.,TRBV14,TRBJ1-2,15,CASSQDGRGRGGYTF
.,TRBV9,TRBJ1-1,14,CASSVIQGNTEAFF
TRBD1,TRBV4-1,TRBJ1-5,18,CASSLITQGAKSNQPQHF
.,TRBV5-5,TRBJ1-2,14,CASSFQTENYGYTF
TRBD2,TRBV11-1,TRBJ2-3,15,CASSLVAGGTDTQYF
TRBD1,TRBV18,TRBJ1-5,14,CASSPGQVGEPQHF